This is a list of T cell receptor beta chains from one sample in a study of T cell responses to AZD1222 COVID-19 vaccine. The repertoire was sequenced with immunoSEQ multiplex PCR; TCRdb's copy has only in-frame clones and lacks some. The sample has 150,000 to 200,000 clones; approximately 95% are singletons. The sequencing here drew on peripheral blood, taken on day 0 of AZD1222 vaccination. The receptors derive from an adult in good health. Both conserved end residues are part of each CDR3. D genes are given only for firm matches. Clone size appears in some rows only: once, few, many, or a class for an expanded clone.

d_gene: -
abundance: -
j_gene: TRBJ1-1
v_gene: TRBV2
CDR3aa: CASSIFGGTEAFF
CDR3nt: TGTGCCAGCAGTATCTTTGGGGGGACTGAAGCTTTCTTT

d_gene: TRBD2
abundance: -
j_gene: TRBJ2-1
v_gene: TRBV5-6
CDR3aa: CASSPGLAGGSVNEQFF
CDR3nt: TGTGCCAGCAGCCCGGGACTAGCGGGGGGTTCAGTCAATGAGCAGTTCTTC

d_gene: -
abundance: -
j_gene: TRBJ1-2
v_gene: TRBV7-2
CDR3aa: CASSSNMGGYGYTF
CDR3nt: TGTGCCAGCAGCTCCAATATGGGAGGCTATGGCTACACCTTC

d_gene: -
abundance: -
j_gene: TRBJ1-6
v_gene: TRBV5-1
CDR3aa: CASSLSNSPLHF
CDR3nt: TGCGCCAGCAGCTTGTCTAATTCACCCCTCCACTTT

d_gene: -
abundance: -
j_gene: TRBJ2-2
v_gene: TRBV19
CDR3aa: CASGGTANTGELFF
CDR3nt: TGTGCCAGTGGGGGGACAGCGAACACCGGGGAGCTGTTTTTT

d_gene: -
abundance: once
j_gene: TRBJ1-6
v_gene: TRBV14
CDR3aa: CASSQDLGPGNSPLHF
CDR3nt: TGTGCCAGCAGCCAAGATTTGGGTCCCGGGAATTCACCCCTCCACTTT

d_gene: -
abundance: -
j_gene: TRBJ1-6
v_gene: TRBV3-1/TRBV3-2
CDR3aa: CASSQDWGGRNNSPLHF
CDR3nt: TGTGCCAGCAGCCAAGATTGGGGGGGCAGGAATAATTCACCCCTCCACTTT

d_gene: TRBD1
abundance: -
j_gene: TRBJ1-2
v_gene: TRBV9
CDR3aa: CASSGQGIGYTF
CDR3nt: TGTGCCAGCAGCGGACAGGGAATCGGCTACACCTTC

d_gene: -
abundance: -
j_gene: TRBJ2-5
v_gene: TRBV20-1
CDR3aa: CSAKRETQYF
CDR3nt: TGCAGTGCGAAAAGGGAGACCCAGTACTTC

d_gene: TRBD1
abundance: -
j_gene: TRBJ1-4
v_gene: TRBV7-7
CDR3aa: CASRSGTDEKLFF
CDR3nt: TGTGCCAGCAGATCCGGGACAGATGAAAAACTGTTTTTT

d_gene: -
abundance: -
j_gene: TRBJ2-1
v_gene: TRBV18
CDR3aa: CASSERGLYNEQFF
CDR3nt: TGTGCCAGCTCAGAACGGGGACTCTACAATGAGCAGTTCTTC

d_gene: TRBD1
abundance: -
j_gene: TRBJ2-1
v_gene: TRBV11-3
CDR3aa: CASSLETGEQFF
CDR3nt: TGTGCCAGCAGCTTAGAGACAGGGGAGCAGTTCTTC

d_gene: -
abundance: -
j_gene: TRBJ1-1
v_gene: TRBV29-1
CDR3aa: CSVEESRTSFF
CDR3nt: TGCAGCGTTGAAGAGAGCAGAACGTCTTTCTTT

d_gene: -
abundance: -
j_gene: TRBJ1-2
v_gene: TRBV12-3/TRBV12-4
CDR3aa: CASSLRGRGYTF
CDR3nt: TGTGCCAGCAGTTTACGGGGTCGCGGCTACACCTTC

d_gene: TRBD2
abundance: -
j_gene: TRBJ2-7
v_gene: TRBV19
CDR3aa: CASSPRGVYEQYF
CDR3nt: TGTGCCAGTAGTCCCCGGGGGGTCTACGAGCAGTACTTC

d_gene: -
abundance: -
j_gene: TRBJ1-2
v_gene: TRBV5-1
CDR3aa: CASSLAVAGNGYTF
CDR3nt: TGCGCCAGCAGCTTGGCAGTAGCAGGGAATGGCTACACCTTC

d_gene: TRBD1
abundance: -
j_gene: TRBJ1-2
v_gene: TRBV7-8
CDR3aa: CASSANLQGITDYGYTF
CDR3nt: TGTGCCAGCAGCGCAAACTTACAGGGGATTACTGACTATGGCTACACCTTC

d_gene: -
abundance: -
j_gene: TRBJ2-3
v_gene: TRBV9
CDR3aa: CASSPEAGDRANTQYF
CDR3nt: TGTGCCAGCAGCCCCGAAGCGGGGGACAGGGCAAATACGCAGTATTTT

d_gene: TRBD2
abundance: -
j_gene: TRBJ2-7
v_gene: TRBV5-8
CDR3aa: CASLGLAGYEQYF
CDR3nt: TGTGCCAGCCTGGGACTAGCGGGTTACGAGCAGTACTTC

d_gene: TRBD1
abundance: -
j_gene: TRBJ1-1
v_gene: TRBV5-6
CDR3aa: CASSVRQGAGEAFF
CDR3nt: TGTGCCAGCAGCGTTCGACAGGGGGCAGGTGAAGCTTTCTTT

d_gene: -
abundance: -
j_gene: TRBJ2-1
v_gene: TRBV25-1
CDR3aa: CASAGVSYNEQFF
CDR3nt: TGTGCCAGCGCCGGGGTATCCTACAATGAGCAGTTCTTC

d_gene: -
abundance: -
j_gene: TRBJ1-1
v_gene: TRBV4-1
CDR3aa: CASSQDLNTEAFF
CDR3nt: TGCGCCAGCAGCCAAGATTTGAACACTGAAGCTTTCTTT

d_gene: -
abundance: -
j_gene: TRBJ1-1
v_gene: TRBV15
CDR3aa: CATSRGLGRNTEAFF
CDR3nt: TGTGCCACCAGCAGAGGCCTGGGACGGAACACTGAAGCTTTCTTT

d_gene: -
abundance: once
j_gene: TRBJ1-3
v_gene: TRBV9
CDR3aa: CASSVGWGSINTIYF
CDR3nt: TGTGCCAGCAGCGTAGGTTGGGGGAGCATTAACACCATATATTTT

d_gene: -
abundance: -
j_gene: TRBJ2-3
v_gene: TRBV5-1
CDR3aa: CASSRGVLADTQYF
CDR3nt: TGCGCCAGCAGCAGGGGGGTCCTCGCAGATACGCAGTATTTT

d_gene: TRBD1
abundance: -
j_gene: TRBJ1-6
v_gene: TRBV6-1
CDR3aa: CASKRDSENSPLHF
CDR3nt: TGTGCCAGCAAGAGGGACAGCGAAAATTCACCCCTCCACTTT

d_gene: TRBD2
abundance: -
j_gene: TRBJ2-3
v_gene: TRBV5-4
CDR3aa: CASSWTSGSRTDTQYF
CDR3nt: TGTGCCAGCAGCTGGACTAGCGGGAGTCGCACAGATACGCAGTATTTT

d_gene: -
abundance: -
j_gene: TRBJ2-1
v_gene: TRBV4-1
CDR3aa: CASRLLISSYNEQFF
CDR3nt: TGCGCCAGCAGGTTGCTCATAAGCTCCTACAATGAGCAGTTCTTC

d_gene: -
abundance: -
j_gene: TRBJ1-4
v_gene: TRBV5-1
CDR3aa: CASSLGLINEKLFF
CDR3nt: TGCGCCAGCAGCTTGGGGCTGATTAATGAAAAACTGTTTTTT

d_gene: -
abundance: -
j_gene: TRBJ2-2
v_gene: TRBV5-1
CDR3aa: CASRSRAPTGELFF
CDR3nt: TGCGCCAGCAGATCTCGGGCCCCCACCGGGGAGCTGTTTTTT

d_gene: TRBD1
abundance: -
j_gene: TRBJ2-3
v_gene: TRBV7-9
CDR3aa: CASSRTQTGGHTDTQYF
CDR3nt: TGTGCCAGCAGCCGAACCCAGACAGGGGGGCACACAGATACGCAGTATTTT

d_gene: -
abundance: once
j_gene: TRBJ2-7
v_gene: TRBV5-1
CDR3aa: CASSLVGPTYEQYF
CDR3nt: TGCGCCAGCAGCTTGGTGGGCCCGACCTACGAGCAGTACTTC

d_gene: -
abundance: -
j_gene: TRBJ1-1
v_gene: TRBV14
CDR3aa: CASSQNPDTEAFF
CDR3nt: TGTGCCAGCAGCCAAAACCCAGACACTGAAGCTTTCTTT

d_gene: TRBD2
abundance: -
j_gene: TRBJ2-3
v_gene: TRBV10-3
CDR3aa: CAISVSGSRADTQYF
CDR3nt: TGTGCCATCAGTGTAAGCGGGAGTCGGGCAGATACGCAGTATTTT

d_gene: TRBD1
abundance: -
j_gene: TRBJ1-1
v_gene: TRBV5-1
CDR3aa: CASSLGTGTEAFF
CDR3nt: TGCGCCAGCAGCTTGGGGACAGGGACTGAAGCTTTCTTT

d_gene: TRBD2
abundance: -
j_gene: TRBJ2-3
v_gene: TRBV30
CDR3aa: CAWVAGARLADTQYF
CDR3nt: TGTGCCTGGGTAGCGGGGGCGCGTCTCGCAGATACGCAGTATTTT

d_gene: TRBD1
abundance: -
j_gene: TRBJ1-2
v_gene: TRBV27
CDR3aa: CASSLDRGQNYGYTF
CDR3nt: TGTGCCAGCAGTCTGGACAGGGGGCAAAACTATGGCTACACCTTC